This entry features one T cell receptor beta chain sequence. The protocol was immunoSEQ multiplex PCR, while the TCRdb copy is restricted to in-frame clones and leaves out a portion. This table holds approximately 58,000 clones, over 85% found once. The CDR3 covers 15 residues. CDR1 and CDR2 from the germline V gene are SGHAT and FQNNGV. With 0 bases removed from V and 2 bases from J, the gap between germline ends came to 9 bases. The data derive from a study of T cell changes during pregnancy in multiple sclerosis. The chain links TRBV11-2 to TRBJ2-3; no clear D. Material: peripheral blood, obtained in the second trimester of pregnancy. This receptor was taken from a female donor with multiple sclerosis, enrolled in a pregnancy study. Here the CDR3 DNA reads TGTGCCAGCAGCTTAGACGGAGTTTCCACAGATACGCAGTATTTT. Protein product: CASSLDGVSTDTQYF.